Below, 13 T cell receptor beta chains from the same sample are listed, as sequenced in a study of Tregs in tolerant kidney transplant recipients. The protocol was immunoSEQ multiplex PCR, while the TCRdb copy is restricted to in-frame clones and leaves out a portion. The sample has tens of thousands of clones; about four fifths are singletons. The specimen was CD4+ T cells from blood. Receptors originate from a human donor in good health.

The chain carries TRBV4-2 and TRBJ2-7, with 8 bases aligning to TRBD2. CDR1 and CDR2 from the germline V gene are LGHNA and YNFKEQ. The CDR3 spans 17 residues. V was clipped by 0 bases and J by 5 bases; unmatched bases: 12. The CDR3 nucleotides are TGTGCCAGCAGCCAAGATTTTGTTGCGGGAGGTAACGACGAGCAGTACTTC. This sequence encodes CASSQDFVAGGNDEQYF.

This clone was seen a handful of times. The CDR3 reads CASSPGQGYGYTF. For the CDR3, the DNA is TGTGCCAGCAGCCCGGGGCAGGGCTATGGCTACACCTTC. V and J are TRBV11-1 and TRBJ1-2; D perhaps matches TRBD1 (5 bases). The germline V gene has CDR1 SGHAT and CDR2 FQDESV (reference sequence). Trimming took off 5 bases at V and 4 bases at J, with 11 bases between the two ends. The length of the CDR3 is 13 residues.

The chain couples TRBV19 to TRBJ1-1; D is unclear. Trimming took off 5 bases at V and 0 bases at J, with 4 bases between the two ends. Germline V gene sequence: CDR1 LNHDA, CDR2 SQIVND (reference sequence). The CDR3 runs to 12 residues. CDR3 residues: CASSHLNTEAFF. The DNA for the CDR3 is TGTGCCAGTAGTCATCTGAACACTGAAGCTTTCTTT. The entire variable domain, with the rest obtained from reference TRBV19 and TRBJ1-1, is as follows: DGGITQSPKYLFRKEGQNVTLSCEQNLNHDAMYWYRQDPGQGLRLIYYSQIVNDFQKGDIAEGYSVSREKKESFPLTVTSAQKNPTAFYLCASSHLNTEAFFGQGTRLTVV.

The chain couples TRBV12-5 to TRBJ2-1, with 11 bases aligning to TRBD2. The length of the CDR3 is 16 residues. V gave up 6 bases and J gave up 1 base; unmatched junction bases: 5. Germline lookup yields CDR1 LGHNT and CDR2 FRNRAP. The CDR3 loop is CASGSLAGASYNEQFF. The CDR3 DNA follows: TGTGCTAGTGGCTCACTAGCGGGGGCTTCCTACAATGAGCAGTTCTTC.

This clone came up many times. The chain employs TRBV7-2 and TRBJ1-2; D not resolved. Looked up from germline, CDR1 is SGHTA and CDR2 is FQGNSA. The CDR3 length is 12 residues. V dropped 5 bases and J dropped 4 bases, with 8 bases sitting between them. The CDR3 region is CASSPPPYGYTF. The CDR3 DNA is TGTGCCAGCAGCCCCCCACCCTATGGCTACACCTTC.

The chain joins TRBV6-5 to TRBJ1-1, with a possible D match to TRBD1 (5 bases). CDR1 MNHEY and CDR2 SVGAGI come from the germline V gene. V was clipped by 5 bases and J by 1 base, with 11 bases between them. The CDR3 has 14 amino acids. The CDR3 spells CASSPDIWNTEAFF. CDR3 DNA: TGTGCCAGCAGTCCGGACATATGGAACACTGAAGCTTTCTTT.

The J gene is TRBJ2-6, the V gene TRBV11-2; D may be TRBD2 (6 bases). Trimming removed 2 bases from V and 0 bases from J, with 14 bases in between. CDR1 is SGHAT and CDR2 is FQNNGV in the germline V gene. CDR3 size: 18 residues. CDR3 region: CASSLWSGLSSGANVLTF. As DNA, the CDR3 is TGTGCCAGCAGCTTATGGAGCGGGCTAAGCTCTGGGGCCAACGTCCTGACTTTC.

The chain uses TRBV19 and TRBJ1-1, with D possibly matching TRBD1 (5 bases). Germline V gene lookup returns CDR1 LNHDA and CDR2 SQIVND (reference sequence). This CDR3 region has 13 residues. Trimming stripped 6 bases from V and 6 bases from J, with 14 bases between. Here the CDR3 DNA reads TGTGCCAGTAGCCGAGGGGTGGGCTCTGAAGCTTTCTTT. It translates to CASSRGVGSEAFF.

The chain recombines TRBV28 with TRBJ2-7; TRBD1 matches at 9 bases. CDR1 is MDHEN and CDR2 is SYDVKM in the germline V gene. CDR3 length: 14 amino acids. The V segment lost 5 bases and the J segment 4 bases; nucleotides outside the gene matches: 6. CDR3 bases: TGTGCCAGCAGTACCTACAGGGGGCCTTACGAGCAGTACTTC. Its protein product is CASSTYRGPYEQYF. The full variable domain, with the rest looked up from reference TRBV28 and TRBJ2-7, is DVKVTQSSRYLVKRTGEKVFLECVQDMDHENMFWYRQDPGLGLRLIYFSYDVKMKEKGDIPEGYSVSREKKERFSLILESASTNQTSMYLCASSTYRGPYEQYFGPGTRLTVT.

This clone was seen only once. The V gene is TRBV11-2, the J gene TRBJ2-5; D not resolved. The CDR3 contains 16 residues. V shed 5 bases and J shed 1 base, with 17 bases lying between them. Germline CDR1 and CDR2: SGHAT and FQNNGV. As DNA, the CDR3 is TGTGCCAGCAGCCTCCGCCTAGTGGCCTTCCAAGAGACCCAGTACTTC. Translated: CASSLRLVAFQETQYF. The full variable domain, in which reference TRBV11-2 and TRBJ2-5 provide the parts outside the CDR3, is EAGVAQSPRYKIIEKRQSVAFWCNPISGHATLYWYQQILGQGPKLLIQFQNNGVVDDSQLPKDRFSAERLKGVDSTLKIQPAKLEDSAVYLCASSLRLVAFQETQYFGPGTRLLVL.

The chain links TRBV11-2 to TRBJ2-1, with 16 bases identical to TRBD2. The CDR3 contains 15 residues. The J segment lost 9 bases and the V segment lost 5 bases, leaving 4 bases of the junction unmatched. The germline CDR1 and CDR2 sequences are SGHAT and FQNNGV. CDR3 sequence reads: CASSAGLAGGGEQFF. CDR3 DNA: TGTGCCAGCAGCGCGGGACTAGCGGGAGGGGGTGAGCAGTTCTTC.

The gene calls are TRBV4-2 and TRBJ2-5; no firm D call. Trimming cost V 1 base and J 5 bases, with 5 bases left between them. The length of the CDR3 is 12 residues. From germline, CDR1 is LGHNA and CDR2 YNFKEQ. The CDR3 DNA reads TGTGCCAGCAGCCAAGGGCGGGAGACCCAGTACTTC. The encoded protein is CASSQGRETQYF.

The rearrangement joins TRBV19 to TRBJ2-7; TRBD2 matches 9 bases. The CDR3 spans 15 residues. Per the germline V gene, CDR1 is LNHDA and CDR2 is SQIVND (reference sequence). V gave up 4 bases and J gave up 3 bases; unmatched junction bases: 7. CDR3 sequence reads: CASSRFRGGDYEQYF. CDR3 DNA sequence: TGTGCCAGTAGTAGATTCCGCGGGGGGGACTACGAGCAGTACTTC.